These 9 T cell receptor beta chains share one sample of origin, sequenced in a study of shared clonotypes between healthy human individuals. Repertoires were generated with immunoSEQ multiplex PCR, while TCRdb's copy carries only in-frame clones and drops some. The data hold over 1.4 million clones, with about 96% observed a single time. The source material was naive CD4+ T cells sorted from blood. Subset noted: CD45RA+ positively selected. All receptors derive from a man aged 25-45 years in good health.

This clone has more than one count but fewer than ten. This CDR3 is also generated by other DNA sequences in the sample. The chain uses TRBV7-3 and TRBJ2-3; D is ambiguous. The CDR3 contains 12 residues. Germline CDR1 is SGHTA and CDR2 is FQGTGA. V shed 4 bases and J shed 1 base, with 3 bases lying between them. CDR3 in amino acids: CASSSRTDTQYF. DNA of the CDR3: TGTGCCAGCAGCTCCCGCACAGATACGCAGTATTTT.

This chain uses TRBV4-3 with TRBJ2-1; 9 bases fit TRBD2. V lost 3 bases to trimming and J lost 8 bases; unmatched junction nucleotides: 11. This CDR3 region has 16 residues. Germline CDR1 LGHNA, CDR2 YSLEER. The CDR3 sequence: CASSQGIAGVVDEQFF. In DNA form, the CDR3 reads TGCGCCAGCAGCCAGGGTATAGCGGGAGTGGTCGATGAGCAGTTCTTC.

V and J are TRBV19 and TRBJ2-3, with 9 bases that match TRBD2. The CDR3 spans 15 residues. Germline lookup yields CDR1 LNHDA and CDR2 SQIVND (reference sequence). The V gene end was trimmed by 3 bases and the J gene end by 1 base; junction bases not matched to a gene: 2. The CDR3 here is CASSMREGRTDTQYF. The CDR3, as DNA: TGTGCCAGTAGTATGCGGGAGGGCCGCACAGATACGCAGTATTTT.

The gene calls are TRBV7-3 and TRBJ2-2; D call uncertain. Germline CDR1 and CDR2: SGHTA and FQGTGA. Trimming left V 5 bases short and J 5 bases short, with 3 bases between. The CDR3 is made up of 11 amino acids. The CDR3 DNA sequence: TGTGCCAGCAGCGCGACCGGGGAGCTGTTTTTT. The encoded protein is CASSATGELFF.

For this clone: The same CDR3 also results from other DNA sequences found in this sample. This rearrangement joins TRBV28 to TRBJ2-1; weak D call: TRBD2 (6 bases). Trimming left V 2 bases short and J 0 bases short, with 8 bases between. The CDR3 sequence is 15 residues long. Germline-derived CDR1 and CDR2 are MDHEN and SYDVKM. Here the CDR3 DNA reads TGTGCCAGCAGTTTAGGAGGGAGCTCCTACAATGAGCAGTTCTTC. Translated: CASSLGGSSYNEQFF.

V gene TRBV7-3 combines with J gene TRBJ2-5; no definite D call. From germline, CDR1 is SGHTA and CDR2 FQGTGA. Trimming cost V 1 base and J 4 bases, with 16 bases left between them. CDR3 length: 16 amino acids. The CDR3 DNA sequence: TGTGCCAGCAGCTTAAGTCCCCCCCTGCTAGGAGAGACCCAGTACTTC. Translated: CASSLSPPLLGETQYF.

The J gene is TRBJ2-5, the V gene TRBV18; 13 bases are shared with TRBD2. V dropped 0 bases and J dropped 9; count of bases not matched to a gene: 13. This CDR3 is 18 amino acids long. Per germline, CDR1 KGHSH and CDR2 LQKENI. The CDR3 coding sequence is TGTGCCAGCTCACCACCCAGAGGTACTAGCGGGAGGGTCGGAGCCCAGTACTTC. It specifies CASSPPRGTSGRVGAQYF.

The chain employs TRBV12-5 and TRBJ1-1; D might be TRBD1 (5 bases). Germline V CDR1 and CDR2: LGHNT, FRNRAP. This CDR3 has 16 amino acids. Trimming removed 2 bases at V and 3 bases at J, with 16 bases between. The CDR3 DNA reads TGTGCTAGTGGTTTGAGGGGACCCTCCCGGGACACTGAAGCTTTCTTT. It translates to CASGLRGPSRDTEAFF.

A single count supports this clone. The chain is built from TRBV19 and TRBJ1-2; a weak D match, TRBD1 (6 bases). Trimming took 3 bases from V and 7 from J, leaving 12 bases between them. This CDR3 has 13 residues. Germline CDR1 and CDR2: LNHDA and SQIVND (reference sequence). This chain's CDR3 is CASSIQGIGGYTF. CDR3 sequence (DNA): TGTGCCAGTAGTATTCAGGGGATTGGTGGCTACACCTTC.